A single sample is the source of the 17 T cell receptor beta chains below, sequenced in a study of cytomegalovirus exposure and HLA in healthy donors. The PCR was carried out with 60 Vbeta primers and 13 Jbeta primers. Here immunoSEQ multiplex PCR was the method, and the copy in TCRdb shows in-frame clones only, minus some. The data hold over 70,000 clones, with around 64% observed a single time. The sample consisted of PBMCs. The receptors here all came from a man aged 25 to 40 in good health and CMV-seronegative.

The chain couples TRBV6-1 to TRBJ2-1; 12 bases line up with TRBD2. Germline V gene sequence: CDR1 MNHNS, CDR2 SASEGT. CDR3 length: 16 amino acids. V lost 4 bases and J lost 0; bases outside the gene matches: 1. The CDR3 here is CASSGTSGTSYNEQFF. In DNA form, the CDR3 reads TGTGCCAGCAGTGGGACTAGCGGGACCTCCTACAATGAGCAGTTCTTC.

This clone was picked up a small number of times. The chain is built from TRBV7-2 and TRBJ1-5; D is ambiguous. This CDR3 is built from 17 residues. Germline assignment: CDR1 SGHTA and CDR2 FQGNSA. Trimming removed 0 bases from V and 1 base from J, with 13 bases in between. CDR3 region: CASSLAQVTASNQPQHF. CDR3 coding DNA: TGTGCCAGCAGCTTAGCGCAGGTCACAGCAAGCAATCAGCCCCAGCATTTT.

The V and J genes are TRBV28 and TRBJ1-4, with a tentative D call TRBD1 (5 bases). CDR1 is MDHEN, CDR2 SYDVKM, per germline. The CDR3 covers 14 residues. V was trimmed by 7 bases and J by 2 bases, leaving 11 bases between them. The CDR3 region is CASTPGLTNEKLFF. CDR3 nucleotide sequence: TGTGCCAGCACCCCGGGACTTACTAATGAAAAACTGTTTTTT.

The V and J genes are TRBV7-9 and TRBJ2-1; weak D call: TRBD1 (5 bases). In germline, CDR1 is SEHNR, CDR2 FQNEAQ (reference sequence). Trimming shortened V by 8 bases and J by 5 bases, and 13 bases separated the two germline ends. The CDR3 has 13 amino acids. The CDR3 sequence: CASALVGDNEQFF. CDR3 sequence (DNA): TGTGCCAGCGCCTTAGTAGGGGACAATGAGCAGTTCTTC.

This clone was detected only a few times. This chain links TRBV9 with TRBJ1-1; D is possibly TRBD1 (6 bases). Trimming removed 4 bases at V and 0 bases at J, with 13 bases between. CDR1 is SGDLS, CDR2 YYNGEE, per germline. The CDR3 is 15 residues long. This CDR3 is CASSLNGQMNTEAFF. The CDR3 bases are TGTGCCAGCAGCCTTAATGGACAGATGAACACTGAAGCTTTCTTT.

The CDR3, as DNA: TGCGCCAGCAGCCGTTTGACAGGCCCATTCCCGAGGAAGGCTAATGAAAAACTGTTTTTT. This gives the protein CASSRLTGPFPRKANEKLFF. The gene calls are TRBV4-3 and TRBJ1-4; the D gene is possibly TRBD1 (6 bases). CDR3 length equals 20 residues. The germline V gene encodes CDR1 LGHNA and CDR2 YSLEER. V was trimmed by 4 bases and J by 3 bases, leaving 27 bases between them.

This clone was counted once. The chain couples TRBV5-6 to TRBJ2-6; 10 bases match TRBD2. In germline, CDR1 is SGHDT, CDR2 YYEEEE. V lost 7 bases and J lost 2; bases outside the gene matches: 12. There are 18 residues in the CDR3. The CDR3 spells CASQQGLAVQAGANVLTF. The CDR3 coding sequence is TGTGCCAGCCAGCAAGGACTAGCGGTACAGGCTGGGGCCAACGTCCTGACTTTC.

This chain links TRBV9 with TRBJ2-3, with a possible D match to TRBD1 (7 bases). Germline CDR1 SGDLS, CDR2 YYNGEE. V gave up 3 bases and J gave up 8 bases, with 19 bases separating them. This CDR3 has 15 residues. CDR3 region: CASSADRAGSATQYF. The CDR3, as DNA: TGTGCCAGCAGCGCTGACAGGGCGGGGTCAGCTACGCAGTATTTT.

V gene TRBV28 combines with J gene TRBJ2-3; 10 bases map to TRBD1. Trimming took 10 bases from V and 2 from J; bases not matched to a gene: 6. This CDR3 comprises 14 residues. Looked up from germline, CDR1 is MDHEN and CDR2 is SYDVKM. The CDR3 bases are TGTGCCACCGGGGACAGGGGAGCCACAGATACGCAGTATTTT. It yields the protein CATGDRGATDTQYF.

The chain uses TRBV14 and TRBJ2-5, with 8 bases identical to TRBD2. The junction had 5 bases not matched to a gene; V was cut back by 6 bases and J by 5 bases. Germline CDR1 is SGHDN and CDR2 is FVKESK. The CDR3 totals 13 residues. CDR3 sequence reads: CASSRSGGETQYF. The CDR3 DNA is TGTGCCAGCAGTCGAAGCGGGGGCGAGACCCAGTACTTC.

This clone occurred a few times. CDR3 bases: TGTGCCAGCAGCCCGACAGTCGGGGAGCTGTTTTTT. Translating it yields CASSPTVGELFF. This chain links TRBV7-9 with TRBJ2-2, with D perhaps matching TRBD1 (5 bases). From germline, CDR1 is SEHNR and CDR2 FQNEAQ (reference sequence). V gave up 5 bases and J gave up 7 bases, with 8 bases separating them. CDR3 length: 12 amino acids.

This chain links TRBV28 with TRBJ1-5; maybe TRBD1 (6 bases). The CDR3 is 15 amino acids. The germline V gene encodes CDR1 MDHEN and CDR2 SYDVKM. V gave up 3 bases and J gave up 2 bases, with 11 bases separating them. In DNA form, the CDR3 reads TGTGCCAGCAGTTTTTGGGGGCCTGGCAATCAGCCCCAGCATTTT. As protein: CASSFWGPGNQPQHF.

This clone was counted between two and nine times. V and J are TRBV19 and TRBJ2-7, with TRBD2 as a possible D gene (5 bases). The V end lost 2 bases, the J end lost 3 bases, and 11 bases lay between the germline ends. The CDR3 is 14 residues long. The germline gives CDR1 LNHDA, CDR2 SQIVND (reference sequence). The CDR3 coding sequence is TGTGCCAGTAGTATATTCGGCGGACTCTACGAGCAGTACTTC. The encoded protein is CASSIFGGLYEQYF.

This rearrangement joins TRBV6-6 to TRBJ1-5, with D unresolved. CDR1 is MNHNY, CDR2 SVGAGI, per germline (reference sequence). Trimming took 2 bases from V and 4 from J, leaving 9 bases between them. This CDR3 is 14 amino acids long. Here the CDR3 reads CASSYTQPNQPQHF. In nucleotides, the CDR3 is TGTGCCAGCAGTTACACACAGCCGAATCAGCCCCAGCATTTT.

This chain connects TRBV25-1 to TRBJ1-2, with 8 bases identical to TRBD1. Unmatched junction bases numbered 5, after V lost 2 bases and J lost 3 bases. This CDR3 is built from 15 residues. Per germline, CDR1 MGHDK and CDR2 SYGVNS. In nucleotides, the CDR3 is TGTGCCAGCAGTGAAGGACAGGGTCCACACTATGGCTACACCTTC. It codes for CASSEGQGPHYGYTF.

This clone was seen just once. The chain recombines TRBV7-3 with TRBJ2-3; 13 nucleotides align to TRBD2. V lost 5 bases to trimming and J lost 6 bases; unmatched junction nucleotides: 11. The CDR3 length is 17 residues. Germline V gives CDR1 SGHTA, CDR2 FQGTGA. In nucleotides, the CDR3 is TGTGCCAGCAGCATTACTAGCGGGGGGGCCGTTTTGGATACGCAGTATTTT. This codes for CASSITSGGAVLDTQYF.

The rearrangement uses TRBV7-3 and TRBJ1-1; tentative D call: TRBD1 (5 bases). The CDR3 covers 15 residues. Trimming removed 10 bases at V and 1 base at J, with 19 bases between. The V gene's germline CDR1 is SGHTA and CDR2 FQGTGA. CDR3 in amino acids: CATLGTGGRNTEAFF. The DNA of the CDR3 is TGTGCCACATTAGGTACAGGCGGTCGGAACACTGAAGCTTTCTTT. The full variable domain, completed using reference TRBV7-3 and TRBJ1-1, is GAGVSQTPSNKVTEKGKYVELRCDPISGHTALYWYRQSLGQGPEFLIYFQGTGAADDSGLPNDRFFAVRPEGSVSTLKIQRTERGDSAVYLCATLGTGGRNTEAFFGQGTRLTVV.